The 6 T cell receptor beta chains reported below all come from one sample, sequenced in a study of beta chain features in type 1 diabetes. Study-level results: All four CD4+ subsets from Type 1 diabetes patients carried moderately but significantly shorter TCRB CDR3s.

No antigens are known for them. Expressed TCRB transcripts were sequenced because the entire RNA isolate underwent reverse transcription. Only in-frame clones appear in the TCRdb table, and some are missing; sequencing was by immunoSEQ multiplex PCR. The table has 150,000 to 200,000 clones, roughly 65% seen once. Sequenced: naive CD4+ T cells from blood. These TCRs come from a man aged 25-40 years with type 1 diabetes.

This chain links TRBV28 with TRBJ2-7; unclear D gene. Germline V gene data show CDR1 as MDHEN and CDR2 as SYDVKM. The CDR3 sequence is 13 residues long. V was shortened by 3 bases and J by 5 bases, with 11 bases between the two germline ends. The CDR3 protein is CASSFQPRNEQYF. The CDR3 bases are TGTGCCAGCAGTTTTCAGCCAAGGAACGAGCAGTACTTC. The complete variable domain, with remaining parts taken from reference TRBV28 and TRBJ2-7, reads DVKVTQSSRYLVKRTGEKVFLECVQDMDHENMFWYRQDPGLGLRLIYFSYDVKMKEKGDIPEGYSVSREKKERFSLILESASTNQTSMYLCASSFQPRNEQYFGPGTRLTVT.

The genes are TRBV6-5 and TRBJ1-6; maybe TRBD1 (5 bases). The CDR3 extends over 15 amino acids. V shed 3 bases and J shed 7 bases, with 13 bases lying between them. Germline V gives CDR1 MNHEY, CDR2 SVGAGI. CDR3 nucleotides: TGTGCCAGCAGTTATGGACCCAAGGGGAATTCACCCCTCCACTTT. Translation gives CASSYGPKGNSPLHF.

V is TRBV29-1 and J is TRBJ2-5, with D possibly being TRBD1 or TRBD2 (5 bases each). V lost 5 bases to trimming and J lost 5 bases, with 21 bases between them. The CDR3 length is 15 residues. Germline V CDR1 and CDR2: SQVTM, ANQGSEA. CDR3 sequence: CSVLRSTGTQETQYF. DNA for the CDR3: TGCAGCGTTTTGCGGTCGACCGGGACCCAGGAGACCCAGTACTTC.

The J gene is TRBJ2-7, the V gene TRBV7-2; no firm D call. Germline V gene sequence: CDR1 SGHTA, CDR2 FQGNSA. CDR3 length: 13 amino acids. V was clipped by 5 bases and J by 4 bases, with 12 bases between them. The CDR3 coding sequence is TGTGCCAGCAGCCCCGTTCGTGAGTACGAGCAGTACTTC. Translated, it gives CASSPVREYEQYF.

J is TRBJ2-1 and V is TRBV11-2, with a weak D call TRBD2 (6 bases). The V and J ends lost 5 bases and 0 bases respectively, with 11 bases between them. From germline, CDR1 is SGHAT and CDR2 FQNNGV. The CDR3 is 15 amino acids. The CDR3 DNA reads as TGTGCCAGCAGCGTAGGAGGGAGCTCCTACAATGAGCAGTTCTTC. Translated, it gives CASSVGGSSYNEQFF.

The genes are TRBV10-3 and TRBJ2-3, with D unresolved. Germline assignment: CDR1 ENHRY and CDR2 SYGVKD. The V end was cut by 6 bases, the J end by 0 bases, with 13 bases between. The CDR3 contains 15 residues. In DNA form, the CDR3 reads TGTGCCATCAGCGGCCTCGCTATGAGCACAGATACGCAGTATTTT. The encoded protein is CAISGLAMSTDTQYF.